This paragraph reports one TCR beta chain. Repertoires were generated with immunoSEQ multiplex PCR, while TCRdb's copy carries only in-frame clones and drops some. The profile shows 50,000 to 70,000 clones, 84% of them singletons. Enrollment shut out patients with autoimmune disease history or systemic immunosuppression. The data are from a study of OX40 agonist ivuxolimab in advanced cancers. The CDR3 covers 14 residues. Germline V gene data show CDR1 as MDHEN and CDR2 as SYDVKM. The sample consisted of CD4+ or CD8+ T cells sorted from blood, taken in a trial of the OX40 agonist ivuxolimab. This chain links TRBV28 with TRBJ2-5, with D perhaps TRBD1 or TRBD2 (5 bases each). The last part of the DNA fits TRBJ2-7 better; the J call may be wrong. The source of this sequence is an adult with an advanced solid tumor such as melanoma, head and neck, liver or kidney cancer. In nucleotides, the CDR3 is TGTGCCAGCAGTTTGGAGCAGGGAGTAGACGAGCAGTACTTC. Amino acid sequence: CASSLEQGVDEQYF.